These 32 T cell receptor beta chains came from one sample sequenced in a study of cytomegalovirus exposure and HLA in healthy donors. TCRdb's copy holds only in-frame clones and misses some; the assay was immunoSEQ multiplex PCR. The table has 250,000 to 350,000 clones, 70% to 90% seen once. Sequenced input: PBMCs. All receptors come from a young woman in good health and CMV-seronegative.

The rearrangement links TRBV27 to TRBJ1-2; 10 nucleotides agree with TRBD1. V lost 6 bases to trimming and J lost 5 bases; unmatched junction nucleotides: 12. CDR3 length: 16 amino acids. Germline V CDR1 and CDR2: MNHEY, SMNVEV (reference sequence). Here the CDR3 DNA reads TGTGCCAGCAGCCCCGGGGGGACAGGGGTAGGTTATGGCTACACCTTC. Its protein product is CASSPGGTGVGYGYTF.

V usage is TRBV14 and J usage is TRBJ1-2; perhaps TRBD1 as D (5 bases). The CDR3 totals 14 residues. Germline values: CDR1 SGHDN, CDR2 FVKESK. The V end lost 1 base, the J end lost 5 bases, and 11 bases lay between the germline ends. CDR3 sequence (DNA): TGTGCCAGCAGCCAAGCCCCAGGGCCGTATGGCTACACCTTC. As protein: CASSQAPGPYGYTF. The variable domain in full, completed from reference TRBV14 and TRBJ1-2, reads EAGVTQFPSHSVIEKGQTVTLRCDPISGHDNLYWYRRVMGKEIKFLLHFVKESKQDESGMPNNRFLAERTGGTYSTLKVQPAELEDSGVYFCASSQAPGPYGYTFGSGTRLTVV.

This CDR3 reads CASSPGEDNRPTNEKLFF. As DNA, the CDR3 is TGTGCCAGCTCACCTGGGGAGGACAACCGTCCAACTAATGAAAAACTGTTTTTT. This chain connects TRBV18 to TRBJ1-4; tentatively, D is TRBD1 (5 bases). The CDR3 is 18 amino acids. Trimming pared 3 bases from V and 0 bases from J, leaving 17 bases between. Looked up from germline, CDR1 is KGHSH and CDR2 is LQKENI.

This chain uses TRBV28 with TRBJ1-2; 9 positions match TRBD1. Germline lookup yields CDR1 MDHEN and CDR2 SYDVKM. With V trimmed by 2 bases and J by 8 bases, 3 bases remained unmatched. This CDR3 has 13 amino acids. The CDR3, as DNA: TGTGCCAGCAGTTTAACAGGGGGCAACGGCTACACCTTC. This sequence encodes CASSLTGGNGYTF.

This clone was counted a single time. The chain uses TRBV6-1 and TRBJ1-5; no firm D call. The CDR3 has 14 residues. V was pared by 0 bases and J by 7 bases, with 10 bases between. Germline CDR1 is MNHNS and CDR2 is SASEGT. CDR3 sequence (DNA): TGTGCCAGCAGTGAAGCCGAGGTGCGCCAGCCCCAGCATTTT. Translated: CASSEAEVRQPQHF.

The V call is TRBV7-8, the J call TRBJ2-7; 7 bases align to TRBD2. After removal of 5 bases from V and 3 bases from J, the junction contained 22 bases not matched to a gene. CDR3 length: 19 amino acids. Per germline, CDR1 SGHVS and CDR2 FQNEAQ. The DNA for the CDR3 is TGTGCCAGCAGCGGAGTCAGCGGGACCCGGACAAAAGGTAGCTACGAGCAGTACTTC. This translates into CASSGVSGTRTKGSYEQYF.

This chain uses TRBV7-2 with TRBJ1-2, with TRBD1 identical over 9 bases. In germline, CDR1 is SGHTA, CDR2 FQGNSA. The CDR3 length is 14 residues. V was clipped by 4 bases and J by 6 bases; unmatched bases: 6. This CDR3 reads CASSSGQGENGYTF. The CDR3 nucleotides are TGTGCCAGCAGCTCGGGACAGGGAGAGAATGGCTACACCTTC.

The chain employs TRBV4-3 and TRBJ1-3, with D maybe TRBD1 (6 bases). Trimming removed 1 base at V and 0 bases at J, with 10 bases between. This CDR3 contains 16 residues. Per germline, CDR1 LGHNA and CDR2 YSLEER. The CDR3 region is CASSQADRSSGNTIYF. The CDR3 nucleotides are TGCGCCAGCAGCCAAGCCGACAGGAGCTCTGGAAACACCATATATTTT.

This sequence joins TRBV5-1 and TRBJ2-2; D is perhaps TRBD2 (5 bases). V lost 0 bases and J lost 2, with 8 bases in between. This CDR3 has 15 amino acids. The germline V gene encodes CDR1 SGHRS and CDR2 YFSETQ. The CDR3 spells CASSLGTYNTGELFF. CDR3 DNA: TGCGCCAGCAGCTTGGGGACTTACAACACCGGGGAGCTGTTTTTT.

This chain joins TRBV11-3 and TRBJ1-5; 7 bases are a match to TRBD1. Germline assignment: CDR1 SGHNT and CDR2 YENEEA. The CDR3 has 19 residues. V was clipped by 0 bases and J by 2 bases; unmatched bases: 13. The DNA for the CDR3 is TGTGCCAGCAGCTTAGACGTGACAGGGCTATTAGCCGGCAATCAGCCCCAGCATTTT. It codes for CASSLDVTGLLAGNQPQHF.

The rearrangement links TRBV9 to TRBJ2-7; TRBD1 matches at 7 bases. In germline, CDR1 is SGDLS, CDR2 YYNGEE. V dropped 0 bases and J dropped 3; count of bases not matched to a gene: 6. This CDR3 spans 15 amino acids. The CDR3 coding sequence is TGTGCCAGCAGCGTAGGGGACAGAGAATTCTACGAGCAGTACTTC. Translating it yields CASSVGDREFYEQYF.

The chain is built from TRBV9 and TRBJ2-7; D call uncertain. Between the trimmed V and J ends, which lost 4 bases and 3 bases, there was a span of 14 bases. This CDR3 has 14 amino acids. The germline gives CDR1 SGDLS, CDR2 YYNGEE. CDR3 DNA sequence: TGTGCCAGCAGCCCCCGTGAGTTGAGCTACGAGCAGTACTTC. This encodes CASSPRELSYEQYF.

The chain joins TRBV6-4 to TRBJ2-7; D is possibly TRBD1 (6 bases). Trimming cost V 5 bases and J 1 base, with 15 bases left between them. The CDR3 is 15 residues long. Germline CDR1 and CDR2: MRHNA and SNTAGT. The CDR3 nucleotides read TGTGCCAGCAGTTGGAGTCAGGGGCTGTCCTACGAGCAGTACTTC. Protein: CASSWSQGLSYEQYF.

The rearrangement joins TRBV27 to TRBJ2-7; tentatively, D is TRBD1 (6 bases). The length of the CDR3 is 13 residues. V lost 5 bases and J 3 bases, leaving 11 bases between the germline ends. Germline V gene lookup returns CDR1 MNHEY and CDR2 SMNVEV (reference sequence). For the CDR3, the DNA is TGTGCCAGCAGTGGACAGCCTCTCTACGAGCAGTACTTC. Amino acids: CASSGQPLYEQYF.

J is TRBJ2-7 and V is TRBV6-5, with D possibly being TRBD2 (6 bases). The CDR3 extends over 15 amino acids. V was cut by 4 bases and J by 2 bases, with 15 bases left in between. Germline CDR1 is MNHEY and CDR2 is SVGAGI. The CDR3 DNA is TGTGCCAGCAGTTCGTCGTTCGGGGGAACCTACGAGCAGTACTTC. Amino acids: CASSSSFGGTYEQYF.

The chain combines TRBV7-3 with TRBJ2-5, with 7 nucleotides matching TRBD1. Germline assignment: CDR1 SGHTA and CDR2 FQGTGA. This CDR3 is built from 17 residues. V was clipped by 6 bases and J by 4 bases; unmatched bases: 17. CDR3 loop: CASSPRPTGSRGETQYF. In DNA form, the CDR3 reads TGTGCCAGCAGTCCACGTCCGACAGGGTCCAGAGGAGAGACCCAGTACTTC.

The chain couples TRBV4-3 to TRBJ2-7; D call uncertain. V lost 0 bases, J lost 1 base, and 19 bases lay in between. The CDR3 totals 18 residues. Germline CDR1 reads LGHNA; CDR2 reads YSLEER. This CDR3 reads CASSQDRSQPGLSYEQYF. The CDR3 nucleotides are TGCGCCAGCAGCCAAGATAGGTCCCAGCCAGGTCTATCCTACGAGCAGTACTTC.

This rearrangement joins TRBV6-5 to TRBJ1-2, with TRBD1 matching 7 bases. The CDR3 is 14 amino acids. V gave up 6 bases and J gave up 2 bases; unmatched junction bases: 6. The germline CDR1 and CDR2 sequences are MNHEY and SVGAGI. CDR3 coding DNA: TGTGCCAGCAGAAGACAGGGAATCAACTATGGCTACACCTTC. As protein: CASRRQGINYGYTF.

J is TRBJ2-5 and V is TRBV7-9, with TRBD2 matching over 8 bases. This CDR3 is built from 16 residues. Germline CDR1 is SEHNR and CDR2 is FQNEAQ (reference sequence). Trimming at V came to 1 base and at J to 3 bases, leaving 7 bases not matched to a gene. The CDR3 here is CASSLGTGSGEETQYF. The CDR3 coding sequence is TGTGCCAGCAGCTTAGGGACGGGTAGCGGGGAAGAGACCCAGTACTTC. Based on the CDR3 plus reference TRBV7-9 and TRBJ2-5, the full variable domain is DTGVSQNPRHKITKRGQNVTFRCDPISEHNRLYWYRQTLGQGPEFLTYFQNEAQLEKSRLLSDRFSAERPKGSFSTLEIQRTEQGDSAMYLCASSLGTGSGEETQYFGPGTRLLVL.

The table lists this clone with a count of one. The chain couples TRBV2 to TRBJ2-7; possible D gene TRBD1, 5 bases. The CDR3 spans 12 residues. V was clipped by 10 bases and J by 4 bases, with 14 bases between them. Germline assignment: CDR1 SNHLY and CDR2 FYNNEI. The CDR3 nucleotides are TGTGCCACCTCGGACATTACTTACGAGCAGTACTTC. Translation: CATSDITYEQYF. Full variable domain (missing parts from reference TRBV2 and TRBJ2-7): EPEVTQTPSHQVTQMGQEVILRCVPISNHLYFYWYRQILGQKVEFLVSFYNNEISEKSEIFDDQFSVERPDGSNFTLKIRSTKLEDSAMYFCATSDITYEQYFGPGTRLTVT.

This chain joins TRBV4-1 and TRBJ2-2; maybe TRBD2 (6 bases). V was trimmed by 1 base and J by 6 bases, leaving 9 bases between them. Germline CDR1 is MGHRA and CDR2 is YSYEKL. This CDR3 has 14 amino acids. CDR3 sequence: CASSQGWGAGELFF. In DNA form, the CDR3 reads TGCGCCAGCAGCCAAGGTTGGGGGGCCGGGGAGCTGTTTTTT.

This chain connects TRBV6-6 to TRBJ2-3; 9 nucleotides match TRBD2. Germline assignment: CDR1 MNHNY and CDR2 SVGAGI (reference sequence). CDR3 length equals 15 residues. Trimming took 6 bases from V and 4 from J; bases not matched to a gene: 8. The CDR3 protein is CASSDSGRWADTQYF. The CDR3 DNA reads TGTGCCAGCAGCGATAGCGGGAGATGGGCAGATACGCAGTATTTT.

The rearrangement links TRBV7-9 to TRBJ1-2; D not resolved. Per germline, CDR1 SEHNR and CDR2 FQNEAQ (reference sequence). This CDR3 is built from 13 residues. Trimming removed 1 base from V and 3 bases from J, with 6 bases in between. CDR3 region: CASSLDQDYGYTF. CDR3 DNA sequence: TGTGCCAGCAGCTTAGACCAGGACTATGGCTACACCTTC.

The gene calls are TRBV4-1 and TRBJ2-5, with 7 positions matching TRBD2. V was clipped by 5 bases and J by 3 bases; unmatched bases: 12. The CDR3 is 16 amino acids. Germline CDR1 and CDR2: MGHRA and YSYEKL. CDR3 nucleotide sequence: TGCGCCAGCAGCAACCGTGGCGGGAGATCGGAAGAGACCCAGTACTTC. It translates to CASSNRGGRSEETQYF.

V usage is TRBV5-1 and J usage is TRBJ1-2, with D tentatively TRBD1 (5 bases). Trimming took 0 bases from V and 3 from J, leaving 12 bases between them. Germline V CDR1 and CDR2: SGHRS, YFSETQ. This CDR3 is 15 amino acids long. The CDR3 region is CASSLERAGDYGYTF. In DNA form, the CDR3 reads TGCGCCAGCAGCTTGGAGCGGGCGGGGGACTATGGCTACACCTTC.

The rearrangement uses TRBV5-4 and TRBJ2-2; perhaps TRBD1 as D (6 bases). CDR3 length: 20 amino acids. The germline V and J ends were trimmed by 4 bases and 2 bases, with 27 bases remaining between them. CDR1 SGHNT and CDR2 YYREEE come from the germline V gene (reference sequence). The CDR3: CASSKDSPAWVGENTGELFF. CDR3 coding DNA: TGTGCCAGCAGCAAGGACAGCCCGGCTTGGGTCGGGGAAAACACCGGGGAGCTGTTTTTT.

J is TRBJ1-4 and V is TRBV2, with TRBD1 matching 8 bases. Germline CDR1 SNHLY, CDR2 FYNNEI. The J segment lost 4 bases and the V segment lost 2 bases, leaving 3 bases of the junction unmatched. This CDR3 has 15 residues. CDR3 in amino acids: CASSELGQGNEKLFF. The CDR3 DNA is TGTGCCAGCAGTGAACTCGGACAGGGTAATGAAAAACTGTTTTTT.

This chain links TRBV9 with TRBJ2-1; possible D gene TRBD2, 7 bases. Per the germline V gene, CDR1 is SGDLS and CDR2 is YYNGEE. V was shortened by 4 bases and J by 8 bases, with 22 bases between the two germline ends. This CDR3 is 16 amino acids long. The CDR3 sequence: CASSSRTRGSAYEQFF. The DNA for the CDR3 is TGTGCCAGCAGCTCCAGGACTAGGGGGTCCGCCTATGAGCAGTTCTTC.

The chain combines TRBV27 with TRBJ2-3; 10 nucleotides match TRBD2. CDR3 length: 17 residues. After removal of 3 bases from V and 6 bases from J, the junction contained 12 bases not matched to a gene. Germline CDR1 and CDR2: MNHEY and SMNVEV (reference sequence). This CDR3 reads CASSFSLPLAGADTQYF. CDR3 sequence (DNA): TGTGCCAGCAGTTTCTCCCTTCCTCTAGCGGGAGCCGATACGCAGTATTTT.

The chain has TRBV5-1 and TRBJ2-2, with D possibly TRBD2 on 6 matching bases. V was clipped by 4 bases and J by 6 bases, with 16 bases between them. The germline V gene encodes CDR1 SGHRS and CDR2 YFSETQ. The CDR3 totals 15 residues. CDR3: CASSPREIGPGELFF. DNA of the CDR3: TGCGCCAGCAGCCCCCGGGAGATCGGGCCCGGGGAGCTGTTTTTT.

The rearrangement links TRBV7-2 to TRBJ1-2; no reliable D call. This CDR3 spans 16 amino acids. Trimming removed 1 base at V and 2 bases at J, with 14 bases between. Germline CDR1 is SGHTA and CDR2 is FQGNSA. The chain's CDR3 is CASSLGGGPLNYGYTF. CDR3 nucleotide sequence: TGTGCCAGCAGCTTAGGGGGAGGCCCCCTAAACTATGGCTACACCTTC.

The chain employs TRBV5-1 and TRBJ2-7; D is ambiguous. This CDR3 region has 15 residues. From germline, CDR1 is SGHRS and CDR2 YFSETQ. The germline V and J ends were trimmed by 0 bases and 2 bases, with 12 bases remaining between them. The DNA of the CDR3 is TGCGCCAGCAGCTTGGACGCAGGCACCACCTACGAGCAGTACTTC. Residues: CASSLDAGTTYEQYF.